This T cell receptor beta chain was found in a study of blood T cell repertoires in COVID-19. Overall study context: Samples representing acute and convalescent COVID-19 were sourced from the United States, Italy and Spain. The cDNA or gDNA used as material had been derived from T cells, B-cell-depleted T cells, or PBMCs.

Assay used: immunoSEQ multiplex PCR; TCRdb lists only in-frame clones, some missing. The data show 88,000 or so clones, 86% seen once. Germline V gives CDR1 SGHRS, CDR2 YFSETQ. CDR3 length: 16 residues. Trimming at V came to 4 bases and at J to 7 bases, leaving 8 bases not matched to a gene. The source is a man aged 60 to 75 with acute or convalescent COVID-19. Material: peripheral blood. The V call is TRBV5-1, the J call TRBJ2-1; 13 bases are a match to TRBD2. CDR3 nucleotides: TGCGCCAGCAGCCTACTAGCGGGAGGGCCCGAAAATGAGCAGTTCTTC. Translated: CASSLLAGGPENEQFF.